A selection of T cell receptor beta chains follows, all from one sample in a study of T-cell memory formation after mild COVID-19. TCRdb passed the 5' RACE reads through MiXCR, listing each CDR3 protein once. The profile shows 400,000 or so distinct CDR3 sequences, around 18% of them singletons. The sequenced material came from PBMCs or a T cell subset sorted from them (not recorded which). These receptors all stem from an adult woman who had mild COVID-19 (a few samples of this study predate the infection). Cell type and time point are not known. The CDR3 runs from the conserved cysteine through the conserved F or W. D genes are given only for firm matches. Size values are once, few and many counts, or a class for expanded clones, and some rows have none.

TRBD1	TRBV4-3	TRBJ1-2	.	CASSQERQTGLGYTF	TGCGCCAGCAGCCAAGAGCGTCAGACAGGGTTAGGCTACACCTTC
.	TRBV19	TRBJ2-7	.	CASSQTGTPREQYF	TGTGCCAGTAGCCAGACCGGGACCCCGCGCGAGCAGTACTTC
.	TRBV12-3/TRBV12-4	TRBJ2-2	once	CASRLGQQNTGELFF	TGTGCCAGCCGGTTGGGACAACAGAACACCGGGGAGCTGTTTTTT
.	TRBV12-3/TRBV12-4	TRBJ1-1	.	CATGRVDTEAFF	TGTGCCACCGGACGGGTAGACACTGAAGCTTTCTTT
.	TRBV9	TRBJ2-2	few	CASSVRVGNTGELFF	TGTGCCAGCAGCGTACGAGTCGGGAACACCGGGGAGCTGTTTTTT
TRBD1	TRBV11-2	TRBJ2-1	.	CASSRWDREDNEQFF	TGTGCCAGCAGCCGTTGGGACAGGGAGGACAATGAGCAGTTCTTC
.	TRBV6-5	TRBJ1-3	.	CASSWTATVSGNTIYF	TGTGCCAGCAGTTGGACAGCAACTGTCTCTGGAAACACCATATATTTT
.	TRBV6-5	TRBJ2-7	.	CASTLSRRRGYEQYF	TGTGCCAGCACCCTATCCCGCCGGAGAGGCTACGAGCAGTACTTC
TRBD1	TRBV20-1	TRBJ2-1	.	CSAPGQGNNEQFF	TGCAGTGCCCCGGGACAGGGCAACAATGAGCAGTTCTTC
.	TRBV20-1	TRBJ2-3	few	CSASLWGVGTDTQYF	TGCAGTGCTAGTTTGTGGGGGGTGGGCACAGATACGCAGTATTTT
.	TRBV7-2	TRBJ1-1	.	CASSRTGVSKMNTEAFF	TGTGCCAGCAGCCGGACGGGGGTCTCAAAGATGAACACTGAAGCTTTCTTT
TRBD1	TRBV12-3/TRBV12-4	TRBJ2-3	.	CASTWETGRTDTQYF	TGTGCCAGCACCTGGGAGACAGGGCGCACAGATACGCAGTATTTT
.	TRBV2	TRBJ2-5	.	CASRAPTGQGGETQYF	TGTGCCAGCAGAGCGCCTACTGGACAGGGAGGGGAGACCCAGTACTTC
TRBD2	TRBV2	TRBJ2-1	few	CASRGTSGRASDEQFF	TGTGCCAGCAGGGGGACTAGCGGGAGGGCCTCCGATGAGCAGTTCTTC
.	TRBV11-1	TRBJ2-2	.	CASSLAFSNTGELFF	TGTGCCAGCAGCTTAGCTTTCAGTAACACCGGGGAGCTGTTTTTT
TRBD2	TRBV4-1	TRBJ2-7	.	CASSLRTSESSEQYF	TGCGCCAGCAGCCTCAGGACTAGCGAATCCTCCGAGCAGTACTTC
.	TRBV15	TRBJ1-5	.	CATSRAMDGSNQPQHF	TGTGCCACCAGCAGAGCCATGGACGGTAGCAATCAGCCCCAGCATTTT
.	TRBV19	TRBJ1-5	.	CASSDRKSNQPQHF	TGTGCCAGTAGTGACAGGAAAAGCAATCAGCCCCAGCATTTT
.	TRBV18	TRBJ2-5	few	CASSPVTEGARETQYF	TGTGCCAGCTCACCCGTCACCGAGGGAGCTAGGGAGACCCAGTACTTC
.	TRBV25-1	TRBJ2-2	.	CASRETGQTNTGELFF	TGTGCCAGCAGGGAAACAGGGCAAACGAACACCGGGGAGCTGTTTTTT
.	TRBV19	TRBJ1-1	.	CASSGTGLNTEAFF	TGTGCCAGTAGTGGGACGGGGCTGAACACTGAAGCTTTCTTT
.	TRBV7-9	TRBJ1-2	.	CASSPDGGPYGYTF	TGTGCCAGCAGCCCCGACGGGGGGCCCTATGGCTACACCTTC
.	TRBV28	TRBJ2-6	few	CASSFPRYSGANVLTF	TGTGCCAGCAGTTTCCCAAGGTACTCTGGGGCCAACGTCCTGACTTTC
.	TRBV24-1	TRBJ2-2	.	CATSDSPSPHSVGELFF	TGTGCCACCAGTGATTCCCCTAGCCCCCACTCGGTCGGGGAGCTGTTTTTT
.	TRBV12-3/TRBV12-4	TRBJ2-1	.	CASSIGQTPAFF	TGTGCCAGCAGTATAGGACAGACCCCGGCTTTCTTC
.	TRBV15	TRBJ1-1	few	CATSWERGTEAFF	TGTGCCACCAGCTGGGAGAGGGGGACTGAAGCTTTCTTT
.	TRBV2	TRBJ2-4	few	CASPAEGGENIQYF	TGTGCCAGCCCGGCGGAAGGTGGGGAAAACATTCAGTACTTC
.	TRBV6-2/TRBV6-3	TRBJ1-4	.	CASSRPDEKLFF	TGTGCCAGCAGTCGCCCTGATGAAAAACTGTTTTTT
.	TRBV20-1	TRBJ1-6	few	CSAGPTGWSPLHF	TGCAGTGCCGGGCCCACGGGATGGTCACCCCTCCACTTT
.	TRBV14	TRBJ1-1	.	CASSRRGITEAFF	TGTGCCAGCAGCCGCCGGGGGATCACTGAAGCTTTCTTT
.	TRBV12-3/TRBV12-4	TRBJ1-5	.	CASTPTDNQPQHF	TGTGCCAGCACCCCGACAGATAATCAGCCCCAGCATTTT
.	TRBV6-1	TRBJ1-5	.	CASSEVGTGQPQHF	TGTGCCAGCAGTGAAGTGGGTACAGGTCAGCCCCAGCATTTT
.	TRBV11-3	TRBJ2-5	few	CASSLARGRETQYF	TGTGCCAGCAGCTTGGCGAGGGGAAGGGAGACCCAGTACTTC
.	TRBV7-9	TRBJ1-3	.	CATEGPGAGNTIYF	TGTGCCACCGAGGGGCCGGGGGCCGGAAACACCATATATTTT
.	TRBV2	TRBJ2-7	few	CASSESVLGAYEQYF	TGTGCCAGCAGTGAAAGTGTGTTGGGCGCCTACGAGCAGTACTTC
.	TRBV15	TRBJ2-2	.	CATSGANTGELFF	TGTGCCACCAGCGGCGCGAACACCGGGGAGCTGTTTTTT
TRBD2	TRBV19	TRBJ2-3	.	CASSMRGTTSGADTQYF	TGTGCCAGTAGTATGCGGGGGACCACGAGTGGAGCAGATACGCAGTATTTT
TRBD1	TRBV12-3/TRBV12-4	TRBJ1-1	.	CASSLTLRGQSNTEAFF	TGTGCCAGCAGTCTGACCCTCCGGGGACAGAGTAACACTGAAGCTTTCTTT
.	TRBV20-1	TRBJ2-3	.	CSARHGGSATDTQYF	TGCAGTGCTAGACACGGGGGCTCCGCCACAGATACGCAGTATTTT
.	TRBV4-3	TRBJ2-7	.	CASSQDRAGIYEQYF	TGCGCCAGCAGCCAAGATCGGGCAGGGATCTACGAGCAGTACTTC
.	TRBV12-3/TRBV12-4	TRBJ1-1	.	CASSFGDPGNTEAFF	TGTGCCAGCAGTTTCGGGGACCCGGGAAACACTGAAGCTTTCTTT
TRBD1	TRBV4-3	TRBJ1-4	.	CASSQDLWTGPMVGLFF	TGCGCCAGCAGCCAAGATCTTTGGACAGGCCCAATGGTGGGACTGTTTTTT
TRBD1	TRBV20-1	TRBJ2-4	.	CSARGTGTVFALAKNIQYF	TGCAGTGCTAGGGGGACCGGGACAGTATTTGCTCTAGCCAAAAACATTCAGTACTTC
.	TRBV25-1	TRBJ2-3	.	CASSDRAPGHTDTQYF	TGTGCCAGCAGTGACCGGGCCCCAGGGCACACAGATACGCAGTATTTT
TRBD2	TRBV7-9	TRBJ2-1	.	CASSLGGRDNGKFF	TGTGCCAGCAGCTTAGGCGGGAGGGATAATGGCAAGTTCTTC
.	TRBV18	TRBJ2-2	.	CASSPDTANTGELFF	TGTGCCAGCTCACCAGACACAGCGAACACCGGGGAGCTGTTTTTT
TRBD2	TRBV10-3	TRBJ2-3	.	CAISELREQTDTQYF	TGTGCCATCAGTGAGTTGCGGGAGCAGACAGATACGCAGTATTTT
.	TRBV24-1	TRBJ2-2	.	CATSDFGSNTGELFF	TGTGCCACCAGTGATTTTGGTTCGAACACCGGGGAGCTGTTTTTT
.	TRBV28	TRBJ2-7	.	CASSLLSGSKEQYF	TGTGCCAGCAGTTTATTATCCGGGTCGAAGGAGCAGTACTTC
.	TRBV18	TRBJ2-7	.	CASSPESYEQYF	TGTGCCAGCTCACCTGAGTCCTACGAGCAGTACTTC
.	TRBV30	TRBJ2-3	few	CAWRQAGETQYF	TGTGCCTGGAGACAAGCGGGCGAAACGCAGTATTTT
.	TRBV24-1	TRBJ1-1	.	CATSFSENTEAFF	TGTGCCACCAGTTTCAGTGAGAACACTGAAGCTTTCTTT